This TCR beta chain was captured by sequencing in a study of vaccination and CD4 T cells after COVID-19. The overall study: The convalescent population consisted of six males and four females, two of whom were of Hispanic ethnicity. Overlapping spike peptides of SARS-CoV-2, HCoV-NL63, HCoV-OC43 and HCoV-229E were used, and cells were stimulated with them.

V lost 2 bases to trimming and J lost 1 base, with 9 bases between them. CDR1 and CDR2 from the germline V gene are SGHTA and FQGNSA. CDR3 length: 15 amino acids. In the case of this clonotype: Its antigen is undetermined.

Sequenced with the Oncomine TCR Beta short-read assay was DNA taken from cultured CD4+ T cells. TCRdb ran MiXCR on the PCR reads and lists one entry per CDR3 protein. The sample has some 20,000 distinct CDR3 sequences, roughly 31% seen once. The sample's treatment: roughly 10-day PBMC culture with coronavirus spike peptide pools or control peptides (ViraFEST assay). PBMC cultures, at over 1.5 million cells per well, received 10 IU/ml IL-2 and roughly 9.4 ug/ml peptide pools. This clonotype originated in a human donor with COVID-19. This chain joins TRBV7-2 and TRBJ1-3; D unresolved. The sample consisted of cultured CD4+ T cells from blood. The CDR3 coding sequence is TGTGCCAGCAGCTTACAGAGTAGATCTGGAAACACCATATATTTT. The encoded protein is CASSLQSRSGNTIYF.